These 5 T cell receptor beta chains originate from one sample sequenced in a study of blood T cell repertoires in COVID-19. Method: immunoSEQ multiplex PCR; TCRdb's copy keeps in-frame clones and lacks some. Of about 220,000 clones in the sample, around 75% were seen once. Sequencing input: peripheral blood. These receptors were taken from a human donor in a cohort sampled during active COVID-19.

On this clone: The junction and the germline gene differ at one end; a read error may be behind it. The chain has TRBV5-4 and TRBJ2-4, with 7 bases lining up with TRBD2. CDR3 length: 11 amino acids. CDR1 and CDR2 from the germline V gene are SGHNT and YYREEE (reference sequence). CDR3 in amino acids: CASSLGLAINF. The CDR3 DNA follows: TGTGCCAGCAGCTTGGGACTAGCAATAAACTTC. The whole variable domain, remainder taken from reference TRBV5-4 and TRBJ2-4, is ETGVTQSPTHLIKTRGQQVTLRCSSQSGHNTVSWYQQALGQGPQFIFQYYREEENGRGNFPPRFSGLQFPNYSSELNVNALELDDSALYLCASSLGLAINFGAGTRLSVL.

Note on this clone: This sample also contains other DNA sequences that code for the same CDR3. The rearrangement joins TRBV20-1 to TRBJ2-7; D gene ambiguous. The CDR3 loop spans 11 amino acids. From germline, CDR1 is DFQATT and CDR2 SNEGSKA (reference sequence). V was pared by 3 bases and J by 5 bases, with 8 bases between. The CDR3 bases are TGCAGTGCTAGCTCAGGTCACGAGCAGTACTTC. Residues: CSASSGHEQYF.

This clone was counted a single time. The rearrangement links TRBV2 to TRBJ1-5; a weak D match, TRBD1 (5 bases). The CDR3 is 15 residues long. The germline CDR1 and CDR2 sequences are SNHLY and FYNNEI. Trimming removed 0 bases from V and 4 bases from J, with 10 bases in between. The CDR3 DNA sequence: TGTGCCAGCAGTGAAGCGCTTCGGGGGAATCAGCCCCAGCATTTT. This encodes CASSEALRGNQPQHF.

The chain is built from TRBV28 and TRBJ1-2; weak D call: TRBD1 (5 bases). V shed 7 bases and J shed 4 bases, with 19 bases lying between them. Germline CDR1 MDHEN, CDR2 SYDVKM. CDR3 length: 15 amino acids. CDR3: CASTMGGRRGYGYTF. The CDR3 DNA follows: TGTGCCAGCACCATGGGGGGGAGGAGAGGCTATGGCTACACCTTC.

The rearrangement joins TRBV7-2 to TRBJ2-3; D gene uncertain. This CDR3 has 14 residues. Germline CDR1 SGHTA, CDR2 FQGNSA. The ends were cut back, 5 bases at V and 2 bases at J, with 11 bases in the middle. CDR3 in DNA: TGTGCCAGCAGCGGAGACGTGAACACAGATACGCAGTATTTT. Protein: CASSGDVNTDTQYF.